The 8 T cell receptor beta chains below come from one sample, sequenced in a study of CXCR3-negative and CXCR3-positive naive CD8 T cells. Regarding the study as a whole: CXCR3-positive naive cells had more hydrophobic TRB CDR3s than CXCR3-negative naive cells.

These TCRs' antigens remain unknown. Via 5' RACE with UMI labels, TRB cDNA libraries were prepared. TCRdb re-called the 5' RACE reads; one entry per CDR3 protein, DNA not given. This sample's clone table lists under 60,000 distinct CDR3 sequences. Sequencing was done on a sample of naive CXCR3+ CD8+ T cells from blood. Sample subset: CD45RO-CCR7+CD27+CD95- naive CD8+ T cells expressing CXCR3 (TNR3+). The receptors shown here come from a human donor in good health. Some clones in this sample may be carry-over from other donors' samples.

The V gene is TRBV6-5, the J gene TRBJ2-7; TCRdb gives TRBD1 as the D gene, but with no DNA this cannot be confirmed. The germline V gene has CDR1 MNHEY and CDR2 SVGAGI. This CDR3 has 13 residues. CDR3 amino acids: CASRGQDLYEQYF.

V is TRBV9 and J is TRBJ2-7; with no DNA, the TCRdb D assignment of TRBD2 cannot be verified. The germline gives CDR1 SGDLS, CDR2 YYNGEE. The CDR3 runs 11 residues. CDR3 loop: CASSPSPDGNF. The whole variable domain, remainder taken from reference TRBV9 and TRBJ2-7, is DSGVTQTPKHLITATGQRVTLRCSPRSGDLSVYWYQQSLDQGLQFLIQYYNGEERAKGNILERFSAQQFPDLHSELNLSSLELGDSALYFCASSPSPDGNFGPGTRLTVT.

The chain combines TRBV7-7 with TRBJ2-5; the D call of TRBD1 rests on TCRdb alone, since no DNA is present to check it. CDR1 is SSHAT, CDR2 FNYEAQ, per germline (reference sequence). The CDR3 is made up of 15 amino acids. The CDR3 reads CASSLAPGFQETQYF. Together with reference TRBV7-7 and TRBJ2-5, the CDR3 gives the full variable domain: GAGVSQSPRYKVTKRGQDVTLRCDPISSHATLYWYQQALGQGPEFLTYFNYEAQPDKSGLPSDRFSAERPEGSISTLTIQRTEQRDSAMYRCASSLAPGFQETQYFGPGTRLLVL.

The gene calls are TRBV6-2 or TRBV6-3 and TRBJ2-6; TCRdb selects TRBD1, and the lack of DNA leaves this call unchecked. The CDR3 is 16 residues long. CDR1 and CDR2 from the germline V gene are MNHEY and SVGEGT. CDR3 region: CATGIGGTPSANVLTF.

CDR3 sequence reads: CASSNTGGPYLYNEQFF. The chain combines TRBV6-2 or TRBV6-3 with TRBJ2-1; absent DNA, TCRdb's TRBD1 call cannot be checked. Germline V gives CDR1 MNHEY, CDR2 SVGEGT. This CDR3 is built from 17 residues.

The J gene is TRBJ2-7, the V gene TRBV11-2. CDR1 and CDR2 (germline): SGHAT, FQNNGV. This CDR3 region has 15 residues. This CDR3 is CASSFFGDGDYEQYF.

The chain couples TRBV7-2 to TRBJ2-7. The germline CDR1 and CDR2 sequences are SGHTA and FQGNSA. This CDR3 is built from 14 residues. The CDR3 is CASSLGLARYEQYF.

The chain has TRBV4-2 and TRBJ1-2. Germline V lookup: CDR1 LGHNA, CDR2 YNFKEQ. The CDR3 spans 14 residues. CDR3 region: CASSQDIGFYGYTF.